This T cell receptor beta chain was identified in a study of shared clonotypes between healthy human individuals. Study at large: Donors had three CD4 naive, three CD4 memory, two CD8 naive and one CD8 memory plate apiece.

Repertoires were generated with immunoSEQ multiplex PCR, while TCRdb's copy carries only in-frame clones and drops some. The table has 800,000 or so clones, 90% to 97% seen once. A word on this clone: Its antigen is unidentified.

J was trimmed by 4 bases and V by 0 bases; bases with no gene match: 8. CDR1 and CDR2 (germline): SGDLS, YYNGEE. The CDR3 totals 16 residues. Whole-study results and caveats: All-four-donor shared clonotypes had higher generation probabilities than non-shared clonotypes did. Among the subsets, naive ones generally showed larger estimated richness than memory ones.

CD45RO negativity and positive selection for CCR7 defined naive CD8 cells, a population that excluded terminally differentiated effector memory CD45RA+ cells. Participating donors were healthy, HIV-negative adults free of recent acute infections or vaccinations. This chain joins TRBV9 and TRBJ2-5; 8 nucleotides line up with TRBD2. The sequence came from a man in his thirties or forties in good health. Material for sequencing was naive CD8+ T cells sorted from blood. CDR3 region: CASSVDGAGAGETQYF. The CDR3, as DNA: TGTGCCAGCAGCGTAGATGGAGCGGGGGCGGGAGAGACCCAGTACTTC.